This T cell receptor (beta chain) was observed in a study of regulatory T cells in long-lasting Graves disease. This clonotype has a count of ten or more. In building TCR beta libraries, iRepertoire HTBI primers were used together with Arm-PCR of CDR3 regions. TCRdb re-called the multiplex PCR reads through MiXCR, storing one row per CDR3 protein. The table has 350,000 to 500,000 distinct CDR3 sequences, about 15% seen once. Time point described: newly diagnosed GD, antithyroid drugs for less than 3 months. RNA from PBMCs was the source of the TCR library. This sample was also put to use in a study of T cells in Graves' hyperthyroidism and ophthalmopathy.

The sample here was peripheral blood mononuclear cells (PBMCs), taken at new diagnosis, from a patient treated with antithyroid drugs. The TCR comes from a woman between 25 and 40 years old with Graves disease.

The CDR3 region is CASSWTSSIGELFF. In DNA form, the CDR3 reads TGTGCCAGCAGCTGGACTAGCAGCATCGGGGAGCTGTTTTTT. The chain recombines TRBV5-6 with TRBJ2-2, with 8 positions matching TRBD2. CDR3 length: 14 amino acids. The J segment lost 7 bases and the V segment lost 3 bases, leaving 5 bases of the junction unmatched. Germline-derived CDR1 and CDR2 are SGHDT and YYEEEE.